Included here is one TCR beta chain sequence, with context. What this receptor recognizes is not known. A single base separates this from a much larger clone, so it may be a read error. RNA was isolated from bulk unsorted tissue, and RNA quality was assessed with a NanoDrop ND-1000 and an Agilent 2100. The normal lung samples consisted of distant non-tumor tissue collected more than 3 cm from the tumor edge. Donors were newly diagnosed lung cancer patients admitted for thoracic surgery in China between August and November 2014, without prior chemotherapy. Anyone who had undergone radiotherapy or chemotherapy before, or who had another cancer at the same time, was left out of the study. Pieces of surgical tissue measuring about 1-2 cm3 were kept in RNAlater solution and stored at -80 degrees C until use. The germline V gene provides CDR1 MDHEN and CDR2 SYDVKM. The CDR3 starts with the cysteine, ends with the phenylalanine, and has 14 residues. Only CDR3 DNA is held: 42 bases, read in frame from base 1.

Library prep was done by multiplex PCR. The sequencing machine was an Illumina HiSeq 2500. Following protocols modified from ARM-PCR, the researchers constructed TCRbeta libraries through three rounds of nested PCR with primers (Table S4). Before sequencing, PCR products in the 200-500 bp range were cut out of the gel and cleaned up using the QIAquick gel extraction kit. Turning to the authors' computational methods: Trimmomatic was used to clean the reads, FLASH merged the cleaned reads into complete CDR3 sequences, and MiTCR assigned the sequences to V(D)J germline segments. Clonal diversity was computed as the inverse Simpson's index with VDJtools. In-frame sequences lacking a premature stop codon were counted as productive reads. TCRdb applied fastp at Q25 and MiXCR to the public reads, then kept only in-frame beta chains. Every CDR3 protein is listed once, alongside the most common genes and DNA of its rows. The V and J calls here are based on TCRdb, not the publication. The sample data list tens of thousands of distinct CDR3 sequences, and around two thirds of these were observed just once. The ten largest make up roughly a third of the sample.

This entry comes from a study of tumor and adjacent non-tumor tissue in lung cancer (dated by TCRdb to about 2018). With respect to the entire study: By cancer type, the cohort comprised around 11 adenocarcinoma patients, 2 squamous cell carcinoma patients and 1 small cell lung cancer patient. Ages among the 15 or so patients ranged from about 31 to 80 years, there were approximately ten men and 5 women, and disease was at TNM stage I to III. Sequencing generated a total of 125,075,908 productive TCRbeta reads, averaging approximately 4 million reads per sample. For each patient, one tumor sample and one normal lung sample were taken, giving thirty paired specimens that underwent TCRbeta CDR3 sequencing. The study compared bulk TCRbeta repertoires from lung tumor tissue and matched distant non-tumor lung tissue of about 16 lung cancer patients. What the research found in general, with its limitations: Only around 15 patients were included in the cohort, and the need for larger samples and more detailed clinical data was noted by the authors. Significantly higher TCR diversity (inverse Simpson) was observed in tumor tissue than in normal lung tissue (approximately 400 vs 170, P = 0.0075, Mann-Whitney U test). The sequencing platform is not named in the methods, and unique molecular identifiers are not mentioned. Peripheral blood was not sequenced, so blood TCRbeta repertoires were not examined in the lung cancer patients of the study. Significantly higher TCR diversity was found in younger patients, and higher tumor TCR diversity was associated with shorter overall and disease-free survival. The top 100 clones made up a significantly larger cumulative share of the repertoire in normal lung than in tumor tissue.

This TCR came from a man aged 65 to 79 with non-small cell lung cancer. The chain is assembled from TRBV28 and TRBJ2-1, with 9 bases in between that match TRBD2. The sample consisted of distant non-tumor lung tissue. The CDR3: CPSRHLAGPWEQFF. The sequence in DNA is TGTCCCAGCAGACACCTAGCGGGACCGTGGGAGCAGTTCTTC.